The subject of this entry is one T cell receptor beta chain. Its target is not known. The germline CDR1 and CDR2 sequences are MDHEN and SYDVKM. J gave up 0 bases and V 4 bases, and 3 bases lay outside the gene matches. The CDR3 covers 16 residues. This record belongs to a study of T cell repertoires in cytomegalovirus infection. Study-level information: Based on public TCR beta signatures, there were indications of CMV infection and of a matching HLA type. General observations from the study: The ex vivo response was dominated by HLA-C-restricted CMV-specific TCR beta clonotypes.

Via MiXCR, TCRdb re-called the reads, giving one row per CDR3 protein. The sample shows hundreds of thousands of distinct CDR3 sequences, approximately 8.9% of them seen only once. Sequencing input: PBMCs. The TCR comes from a human donor in good health (CMV status not recorded). Some clones in this sample may be carry-over from other donors' samples. This chain joins TRBV28 and TRBJ2-6, with 7 bases fitting TRBD1. The CDR3 is CASSWAGGSGANVLTF. DNA of the CDR3: TGTGCCAGCAGTTGGGCAGGGGGCTCTGGGGCCAACGTCCTGACTTTC.